What follows are 23 T cell receptor beta chains derived from one specimen sequenced in a study of beta chain features in type 1 diabetes. Since all of the isolated RNA was reverse transcribed, expressed TCRB transcripts were what got sequenced. Here immunoSEQ multiplex PCR was the method, and the copy in TCRdb shows in-frame clones only, minus some. The sample records hundreds of thousands of clones, roughly 17% being singletons. The sample comprised naive CD4+ T cells from blood. These receptors came from a woman under 30 in good health.

As for this clone: A read error may produce the germline difference seen at one junction end. Other DNA sequences in the same sample also yield this CDR3. The chain recombines TRBV7-9 with TRBJ2-1, with 8 bases that match TRBD2. CDR3 size: 15 residues. Germline V CDR1 and CDR2: SEHNR, FQNEAQ (reference sequence). The CDR3 DNA follows: TGTGCCAGCAGTTTAGCGGGGTTCTCCTACAATGAGCAGTTCTTC. This translates into CASSLAGFSYNEQFF.

The chain combines TRBV7-8 with TRBJ2-2, with 9 bases that match TRBD1. The CDR3 contains 16 residues. V shed 5 bases and J 4 bases; nucleotides not matched to a gene: 8. Per the germline V gene, CDR1 is SGHVS and CDR2 is FQNEAQ. CDR3 region: CASSRGQGSRTGELFF. CDR3 nucleotide sequence: TGTGCCAGCAGCCGCGGACAGGGGAGTCGCACCGGGGAGCTGTTTTTT.

V is TRBV5-1 and J is TRBJ2-3, with TRBD2 matching 9 bases. This CDR3 spans 16 amino acids. Germline CDR1 reads SGHRS; CDR2 reads YFSETQ. Losses at the gene ends were 5 bases for V and 2 bases for J; bases not matched to a gene: 9. The CDR3 protein is CASSPRASGTTDTQYF. In DNA form, the CDR3 reads TGCGCCAGCAGTCCTCGTGCTAGCGGGACCACAGATACGCAGTATTTT.

This chain connects TRBV28 to TRBJ2-1, with 7 nucleotides matching TRBD1. In germline, CDR1 is MDHEN, CDR2 SYDVKM. V shed 6 bases and J 9 bases; nucleotides not matched to a gene: 2. CDR3 size: 11 residues. CDR3 nucleotides: TGTGCCAGCAGGCGACAGGGTGAGCAGTTCTTC. Encoded protein: CASRRQGEQFF.

This clone was recorded a few times. This rearrangement joins TRBV28 to TRBJ2-7; D is unclear. The V end lost 5 bases, the J end lost 3 bases, and 5 bases lay between the germline ends. The CDR3 spans 11 residues. Germline V gene lookup returns CDR1 MDHEN and CDR2 SYDVKM. The CDR3 reads CASSDRYEQYF. In DNA form, the CDR3 reads TGTGCCAGCAGTGACCGCTACGAGCAGTACTTC.

V is TRBV28 and J is TRBJ2-5; no clear D gene. CDR3 length: 12 residues. The V end lost 5 bases, the J end lost 3 bases, and 7 bases lay between the germline ends. Germline CDR1 is MDHEN and CDR2 is SYDVKM. In nucleotides, the CDR3 is TGTGCCAGCAGTCAATTGGAAGAGACCCAGTACTTC. Translation gives CASSQLEETQYF.

The genes are TRBV6-5 and TRBJ2-1; TRBD2 matches 12 bases. Trimming took 6 bases from V and 8 from J; bases not matched to a gene: 8. Germline values: CDR1 MNHEY, CDR2 SVGAGI. The CDR3 loop spans 15 amino acids. The CDR3 sequence is CASSRQTSGSHEQFF. The CDR3 nucleotides are TGTGCCAGCAGCCGACAGACTAGCGGGAGCCATGAGCAGTTCTTC.

The chain links TRBV21-1 to TRBJ2-2; TRBD1 was called by the table and not checked on the DNA. TRBV21-1 is given as a pseudogene. The CDR3 is 20 amino acids. The CDR3 protein is CASSKITGQGVFYDTGELFF. CDR3 DNA sequence: TGTGCCAGCAGCAAAATAACCGGACAGGGAGTCTTTTATGACACCGGGGAGCTGTTTTTT.

The sample holds a few counts of this clone. The chain combines TRBV15 with TRBJ1-5; perhaps TRBD1 as D (6 bases). This CDR3 region has 15 residues. Per germline, CDR1 LNHNV and CDR2 YYDKDF (reference sequence). V lost 1 base, J lost 4 bases, and 11 bases lay in between. CDR3 bases: TGTGCCACCAGCAGAGTTCAGGGGATAAATCAGCCCCAGCATTTT. It translates to CATSRVQGINQPQHF.

The V gene is TRBV7-9, the J gene TRBJ2-2; 9 bases agree with TRBD1. The junction had 11 bases not matched to a gene; V was cut back by 0 bases and J by 6 bases. This CDR3 has 18 residues. The germline CDR1 and CDR2 sequences are SEHNR and FQNEAQ (reference sequence). CDR3 nucleotide sequence: TGTGCCAGCAGCTTAGCGACCGGGACAGGGCTCGAGCCCGGGGAGCTGTTTTTT. Translating it yields CASSLATGTGLEPGELFF.

With regard to this clone: The junction departs from the called germline gene at one end, perhaps through a read error. J is TRBJ2-1 and V is TRBV7-7; 12 positions match TRBD2. The CDR3 length is 15 residues. Germline V gene data show CDR1 as SSHAT and CDR2 as FNYEAQ (reference sequence). CDR3 coding DNA: TGTGCTAGCAGCTTAGGGACTAGCGGGCTGAATGAGCAGTTCTTC. It encodes CASSLGTSGLNEQFF.

The chain combines TRBV15 with TRBJ2-3; TRBD2 might be the D (6 bases). The CDR3 consists of 13 residues. CDR1 is LNHNV, CDR2 YYDKDF, per germline (reference sequence). V was pared by 2 bases and J by 6 bases, with 9 bases between. The CDR3 is CATSRSGLDTQYF. CDR3 coding DNA: TGTGCCACCAGCAGATCGGGACTTGATACGCAGTATTTT.

This clone was counted only a few times. Other DNA sequences within the sample encode an identical CDR3. The gene calls are TRBV9 and TRBJ2-2, with D perhaps matching TRBD1 or TRBD2 (5 bases each). CDR1 SGDLS and CDR2 YYNGEE come from the germline V gene. This CDR3 is built from 15 residues. V gave up 0 bases and J gave up 0 bases, with 6 bases separating them. For the CDR3, the DNA is TGTGCCAGCAGCGTAGGGGGGTCGAACACCGGGGAGCTGTTTTTT. Its translation is CASSVGGSNTGELFF.

V is TRBV15 and J is TRBJ2-7, with 12 nucleotides matching TRBD2. This CDR3 has 18 residues. The germline V gene has CDR1 LNHNV and CDR2 YYDKDF (reference sequence). V shed 0 bases, J shed 1 base, and the junction held 7 bases outside the gene matches. The CDR3 loop is CATSRDPGLAGRSYEQYF. The DNA of the CDR3 is TGTGCCACCAGCAGAGACCCGGGACTAGCGGGTCGATCCTACGAGCAGTACTTC.

The CDR3 DNA follows: TGTGCCAGTTCTGATACCGGGACTCGAGCCAAAAACATTCAGTACTTC. Translated, it gives CASSDTGTRAKNIQYF. This chain connects TRBV19 to TRBJ2-4; perhaps TRBD2 as D (6 bases). Trimming left V 8 bases short and J 0 bases short, with 17 bases between. This CDR3 spans 16 amino acids. The germline V gene has CDR1 LNHDA and CDR2 SQIVND (reference sequence). The full variable domain, completed using reference TRBV19 and TRBJ2-4, is DGGITQSPKYLFRKEGQNVTLSCEQNLNHDAMYWYRQDPGQGLRLIYYSQIVNDFQKGDIAEGYSVSREKKESFPLTVTSAQKNPTAFYLCASSDTGTRAKNIQYFGAGTRLSVL.

The chain employs TRBV19 and TRBJ1-5; D is uncertain. This CDR3 region has 12 residues. Germline V gene lookup returns CDR1 LNHDA and CDR2 SQIVND (reference sequence). Trimming took 10 bases from V and 9 from J, leaving 16 bases between them. The CDR3 region has the DNA TGTGCCACCAACCGAGGTGAGGGGCCCCAGCATTTT. Its protein is CATNRGEGPQHF.

The chain has TRBV5-1 and TRBJ2-3, with unresolved D. V lost 8 bases to trimming and J lost 0 bases, with 13 bases between them. CDR3 length: 14 residues. Germline CDR1 SGHRS, CDR2 YFSETQ. The CDR3 spells CASLLAKSTDTQYF. In nucleotides, the CDR3 is TGCGCCAGTCTCCTGGCAAAAAGCACAGATACGCAGTATTTT.

For the CDR3, the DNA is TGTGCCAGCAGTTATAACAGGGATCATGGCTACACCTTC. Residues: CASSYNRDHGYTF. The chain links TRBV2 to TRBJ1-2; a possible D gene is TRBD1 (6 bases). V dropped 5 bases and J dropped 6 bases, with 13 bases sitting between them. There are 13 residues in the CDR3. CDR1 is SNHLY, CDR2 FYNNEI, per germline.

This clone was found a few times. The chain carries TRBV11-2 and TRBJ2-2, with 9 bases lining up with TRBD2. J was trimmed by 2 bases and V by 7 bases; bases with no gene match: 8. The CDR3 consists of 16 residues. In germline, CDR1 is SGHAT, CDR2 FQNNGV. CDR3 residues: CASNLGLADNTGELFF. CDR3 nucleotide sequence: TGTGCCAGCAACTTGGGACTAGCAGACAACACCGGGGAGCTGTTTTTT.

The rearrangement uses TRBV23-1 and TRBJ2-7, with D tentatively TRBD2 (6 bases). TRBV23-1 is placed among ORFs of uncertain function. This CDR3 comprises 14 residues. The V end was cut by 4 bases, the J end by 3 bases, with 13 bases between. The CDR3 loop reads CASSRPRRDYEQYF. The CDR3 nucleotides read TGCGCCAGCAGTCGTCCTCGGAGGGACTACGAGCAGTACTTC.

The genes are TRBV27 and TRBJ2-3; perhaps TRBD2 as D (6 bases). The CDR3 is 16 amino acids. V was cut by 4 bases and J by 7 bases, with 21 bases left in between. Germline V gene lookup returns CDR1 MNHEY and CDR2 SMNVEV (reference sequence). CDR3 DNA sequence: TGTGCCAGCAGTTCGCGCCGGGCTCAGGGCGGGAATACGCAGTATTTT. It specifies CASSSRRAQGGNTQYF.

The chain employs TRBV27 and TRBJ1-1, with 12 nucleotides matching TRBD1. The CDR3 is 17 residues long. Per germline, CDR1 MNHEY and CDR2 SMNVEV (reference sequence). The J segment lost 4 bases and the V segment lost 5 bases, leaving 11 bases of the junction unmatched. The CDR3: CASSPGQGAPWGTEAFF. The CDR3 coding sequence is TGTGCCAGCAGTCCGGGACAGGGGGCGCCTTGGGGCACTGAAGCTTTCTTT.

This rearrangement joins TRBV20-1 to TRBJ2-1; D is perhaps TRBD2 (6 bases). The CDR3 spans 11 residues. Germline-derived CDR1 and CDR2 are DFQATT and SNEGSKA (reference sequence). The CDR3 loop is CSELWGTDQFF. The CDR3 coding sequence is TGCAGCGAGCTTTGGGGGACTGATCAGTTCTTC.